Listed below are T cell receptor beta chains from one sample, sequenced in a study of blood T cell repertoires in COVID-19. The table came from immunoSEQ multiplex PCR; TCRdb's copy has only in-frame clones and leaves some out. Of roughly 250,000 clones in the sample, about 88% were seen once. The sample consisted of peripheral blood. Receptors were obtained from a woman between 40 and 55 years old who had recovered from COVID-19. Each CDR3 is given with its conserved first and last residue. Each record gives: clone size, J gene, V gene, D gene, CDR3 protein, CDR3 DNA. D genes are given only for firm matches. A row's size may be missing; if present it is once, few, many or a size class.

abundance: NA
j_gene: TRBJ1-6
v_gene: TRBV30
d_gene: TRBD1
CDR3aa: CAWSETGAIGSPLHF
CDR3nt: TGTGCCTGGAGCGAGACAGGGGCCATCGGATCACCCCTCCACTTT

abundance: NA
j_gene: TRBJ1-1
v_gene: TRBV24-1
d_gene: NA
CDR3aa: CATVDSWGTEAFF
CDR3nt: TGTGCCACGGTAGACAGCTGGGGCACTGAAGCTTTCTTT

abundance: NA
j_gene: TRBJ1-2
v_gene: TRBV7-9
d_gene: TRBD1
CDR3aa: CASSLATGGAPRGYTF
CDR3nt: TGTGCCAGCAGCTTAGCGACAGGGGGCGCCCCGCGAGGCTACACCTTC

abundance: NA
j_gene: TRBJ2-2
v_gene: TRBV6-4
d_gene: TRBD2
CDR3aa: CASRLAGGTGELFF
CDR3nt: TGTGCCAGCCGACTAGCGGGAGGGACCGGGGAGCTGTTTTTT

abundance: NA
j_gene: TRBJ2-5
v_gene: TRBV18
d_gene: TRBD1
CDR3aa: CASSPAGTGARETQYF
CDR3nt: TGTGCCAGCTCACCAGCCGGGACAGGGGCCCGGGAGACCCAGTACTTC

abundance: NA
j_gene: TRBJ1-2
v_gene: TRBV2
d_gene: TRBD1
CDR3aa: CASRGDRTPNYGYTF
CDR3nt: TGTGCCAGCAGGGGGGACAGGACACCGAACTATGGCTACACCTTC

abundance: NA
j_gene: TRBJ2-2
v_gene: TRBV19
d_gene: NA
CDR3aa: CASSIAEGANTGELFF
CDR3nt: TGTGCCAGTAGTATAGCGGAGGGAGCGAACACCGGGGAGCTGTTTTTT

abundance: NA
j_gene: TRBJ2-7
v_gene: TRBV28
d_gene: TRBD1
CDR3aa: CASSPAGTGGGEQYF
CDR3nt: TGTGCCAGCAGTCCGGCCGGGACAGGGGGTGGCGAGCAGTACTTC

abundance: NA
j_gene: TRBJ2-5
v_gene: TRBV7-9
d_gene: NA
CDR3aa: CASSLARGTQETQYF
CDR3nt: TGTGCCAGCAGCTTAGCACGGGGAACACAAGAGACCCAGTACTTC

abundance: once
j_gene: TRBJ2-7
v_gene: TRBV25-1
d_gene: NA
CDR3aa: CASHDSGCPYEQYF
CDR3nt: TGTGCCAGCCACGATTCCGGGTGCCCCTACGAGCAGTACTTC

abundance: NA
j_gene: TRBJ1-5
v_gene: TRBV2
d_gene: TRBD1
CDR3aa: CASTGIGGVGQPQHF
CDR3nt: TGTGCCAGCACCGGTATAGGGGGCGTTGGACAGCCCCAGCATTTT

abundance: NA
j_gene: TRBJ2-3
v_gene: TRBV7-3
d_gene: NA
CDR3aa: CASSSQGSTDTQYF
CDR3nt: TGTGCCAGCAGCTCTCAGGGGTCGACAGATACGCAGTATTTT

abundance: NA
j_gene: TRBJ2-2
v_gene: TRBV5-6
d_gene: NA
CDR3aa: CASSPLPGELFF
CDR3nt: TGTGCCAGCAGCCCCCTCCCCGGGGAGCTGTTTTTT

abundance: NA
j_gene: TRBJ1-2
v_gene: TRBV12-3/TRBV12-4
d_gene: TRBD1
CDR3aa: CASSLGQNYGYTF
CDR3nt: TGTGCCAGCAGTTTGGGACAGAACTATGGCTACACCTTC

abundance: NA
j_gene: TRBJ1-3
v_gene: TRBV3-1/TRBV3-2
d_gene: TRBD1
CDR3aa: CASSQVEGAYIGNTIYF
CDR3nt: TGTGCCAGCAGCCAAGTAGAGGGGGCTTATATCGGAAACACCATATATTTT

abundance: NA
j_gene: TRBJ1-4
v_gene: TRBV29-1
d_gene: NA
CDR3aa: CSAKTGYPNEKLFF
CDR3nt: TGCAGCGCTAAAACAGGGTATCCTAATGAAAAACTGTTTTTT

abundance: NA
j_gene: TRBJ1-5
v_gene: TRBV5-8
d_gene: NA
CDR3aa: CASTALQVGQPQHF
CDR3nt: TGTGCCAGCACCGCTCTGCAAGTCGGGCAGCCCCAGCATTTT

abundance: NA
j_gene: TRBJ1-2
v_gene: TRBV13
d_gene: NA
CDR3aa: CASSHTTGYGYTF
CDR3nt: TGTGCCAGCAGCCACACTACGGGCTATGGCTACACCTTC

abundance: NA
j_gene: TRBJ1-2
v_gene: TRBV18
d_gene: NA
CDR3aa: CASSPSGADYGYTF
CDR3nt: TGTGCCAGCTCACCATCAGGGGCCGACTATGGCTACACCTTC

abundance: few
j_gene: TRBJ2-1
v_gene: TRBV30
d_gene: NA
CDR3aa: CAGGHNEQFF
CDR3nt: TGTGCCGGCGGGCACAATGAGCAGTTCTTC

abundance: few
j_gene: TRBJ1-6
v_gene: TRBV12-3/TRBV12-4
d_gene: NA
CDR3aa: CASSLGGDSPLHF
CDR3nt: TGTGCCAGCAGTTTAGGGGGGGATTCACCCCTCCACTTT

abundance: NA
j_gene: TRBJ1-2
v_gene: TRBV2
d_gene: NA
CDR3aa: CASSEAPGGGFTF
CDR3nt: TGTGCCAGCAGTGAAGCCCCGGGAGGGGGTTTCACCTTC

abundance: NA
j_gene: TRBJ1-2
v_gene: TRBV5-1
d_gene: NA
CDR3aa: CASSPGGGAGNYGYTF
CDR3nt: TGCGCCAGCAGCCCGGGGGGGGGCGCGGGGAACTATGGCTACACCTTC

abundance: NA
j_gene: TRBJ2-7
v_gene: TRBV29-1
d_gene: TRBD1
CDR3aa: CSVEKWTGGNEQYF
CDR3nt: TGCAGCGTTGAAAAGTGGACAGGGGGCAACGAGCAGTACTTC

abundance: NA
j_gene: TRBJ2-1
v_gene: TRBV7-2
d_gene: TRBD2
CDR3aa: CASSMTSGGYNEQFF
CDR3nt: TGTGCCAGCAGCATGACTAGCGGGGGCTACAATGAGCAGTTCTTC

abundance: NA
j_gene: TRBJ1-5
v_gene: TRBV19
d_gene: TRBD1
CDR3aa: CASSIEGQSNQPQHF
CDR3nt: TGTGCCAGTAGTATAGAGGGACAGAGCAATCAGCCCCAGCATTTT

abundance: NA
j_gene: TRBJ2-5
v_gene: TRBV5-6
d_gene: TRBD2
CDR3aa: CASSLKGGAQRRTQYF
CDR3nt: TGTGCCAGCAGCTTGAAGGGAGGGGCTCAGCGGAGGACCCAGTACTTC

abundance: NA
j_gene: TRBJ1-2
v_gene: TRBV14
d_gene: TRBD1
CDR3aa: CASSAWTGGRGYGYTF
CDR3nt: TGTGCCAGCAGCGCCTGGACAGGGGGCCGCGGCTATGGCTACACCTTC

abundance: NA
j_gene: TRBJ2-7
v_gene: TRBV6-5
d_gene: TRBD1
CDR3aa: CASSYDRASSYEQYF
CDR3nt: TGTGCCAGCAGCTATGACAGGGCTAGCTCCTACGAGCAGTACTTC

abundance: NA
j_gene: TRBJ2-3
v_gene: TRBV18
d_gene: TRBD2
CDR3aa: CASSPAGGPTDTQYF
CDR3nt: TGTGCCAGCTCACCGGCGGGGGGACCCACAGATACGCAGTATTTT

abundance: NA
j_gene: TRBJ1-5
v_gene: TRBV30
d_gene: NA
CDR3aa: CAWSVVGVNQPQHF
CDR3nt: TGTGCCTGGAGTGTTGTCGGGGTTAATCAGCCCCAGCATTTT

abundance: NA
j_gene: TRBJ2-7
v_gene: TRBV30
d_gene: TRBD2
CDR3aa: CAWSVLAGGYYEQYF
CDR3nt: TGTGCCTGGAGTGTCTTAGCGGGGGGGTACTACGAGCAGTACTTC

abundance: NA
j_gene: TRBJ1-2
v_gene: TRBV14
d_gene: TRBD1
CDR3aa: CASSQPGQGANGYTF
CDR3nt: TGTGCCAGCAGCCAACCGGGACAGGGGGCGAATGGCTACACCTTC

abundance: NA
j_gene: TRBJ1-1
v_gene: TRBV11-3
d_gene: NA
CDR3aa: CASSWTQHTEAFF
CDR3nt: TGTGCCAGCAGCTGGACACAACACACTGAAGCTTTCTTT

abundance: NA
j_gene: TRBJ1-1
v_gene: TRBV19
d_gene: NA
CDR3aa: CASTRSLAGNTEAFF
CDR3nt: TGTGCCAGTACACGGAGCCTTGCGGGGAACACTGAAGCTTTCTTT

abundance: NA
j_gene: TRBJ2-5
v_gene: TRBV18
d_gene: NA
CDR3aa: CASSPEAGVVETQYF
CDR3nt: TGTGCCAGCTCACCGGAAGCAGGGGTGGTCGAGACCCAGTACTTC